Listed below are T cell receptor beta chains from one sample, sequenced in a study of monozygotic twins with inflammatory bowel disease. TCRdb re-called the 5' RACE reads; every CDR3 protein appears as one record, without DNA. Its clone listing holds about 330,000 distinct CDR3 sequences. The sample was blood. Source of these receptors: a human donor with ulcerative colitis or Crohn's disease, or a healthy co-twin of an affected twin (not recorded which). The CDR3 runs from the conserved cysteine through the conserved F or W. Fields, in order: J gene, V gene, CDR3 protein.

>TRBJ1-1|TRBV5-1
CASSRWTENTEAFF
>TRBJ2-2|TRBV12-3/TRBV12-4
CASLPGLLMAGELFF
>TRBJ2-7|TRBV5-1
CASSGAGINEQYF
>TRBJ2-3|TRBV20-1
CSAREPVQDTQYF
>TRBJ2-3|TRBV5-1
CASVGGGLADTQYF
>TRBJ2-1|TRBV24-1
CATSWRGPYNEQFF
>TRBJ1-4|TRBV15
CATSRGKDSPNEKLFF
>TRBJ1-5|TRBV30
CAWSVGVYQPQHF
>TRBJ2-7|TRBV10-2
CASSPPGTTTSYEQYF
>TRBJ1-2|TRBV10-3
CATLGSYGYTF
>TRBJ1-2|TRBV5-5
CASSLLGGGAYGYTF
>TRBJ2-2|TRBV4-1
CASMLAGGSGELFF
>TRBJ1-1|TRBV6-2/TRBV6-3
CASRQQGMGTEAFF
>TRBJ2-2|TRBV4-3
CASSQELLGPGELFF
>TRBJ2-7|TRBV10-3
CATQGQGDYEQYF
>TRBJ1-5|TRBV12-3/TRBV12-4
CASSFRGKGNQPQHF
>TRBJ2-7|TRBV10-3
CAIMPSGSSSYEQYF
>TRBJ2-4|TRBV9
CASSPDPGQGSRAKNIQYF
>TRBJ2-7|TRBV20-1
CSANIDRGTYEQYF
>TRBJ1-2|TRBV5-1
CASSETQGAAGYTF
>TRBJ2-4|TRBV28
CASSFAWRKIAKNIQYF
>TRBJ1-1|TRBV14
CASSQYAAANTEAFF
>TRBJ1-5|TRBV18
CASSGDVNQPQHF
>TRBJ2-7|TRBV29-1
CSVVGILHREQYF
>TRBJ1-1|TRBV20-1
CSADDRTEAFF
>TRBJ2-1|TRBV6-2/TRBV6-3
CASSSAGTGYNEQFF
>TRBJ2-6|TRBV6-2/TRBV6-3
CASSYRDGGANVLTF
>TRBJ2-1|TRBV20-1
CSALIPLKGEQFF
>TRBJ2-1|TRBV5-5
CASSSENQADEQFF
>TRBJ2-1|TRBV27
CASSRLTGGNEQFF
>TRBJ1-5|TRBV7-2
CASSLEFFQPQHF
>TRBJ2-5|TRBV24-1
CATSEGQVSETQYF
>TRBJ2-2|TRBV7-9
CASSLGLAGVDGELFF
>TRBJ2-7|TRBV9
CASSALASGSNEQYF
>TRBJ2-5|TRBV5-6
CASSLWIAGTQETQYF
>TRBJ2-3|TRBV5-1
CASSLSLAGSSTDTQYF
>TRBJ2-5|TRBV2
CASSLQGVGETQYF
>TRBJ2-1|TRBV24-1
CATTTSGANNEQFF
>TRBJ1-1|TRBV5-6
CASSSGTGRSGTEAFF
>TRBJ2-3|TRBV10-3
CATVDRVADTQYF
>TRBJ1-1|TRBV12-3/TRBV12-4
CASSLRGDRVDAFF
>TRBJ2-4|TRBV20-1
CSAPGAAKNIQYF
>TRBJ2-3|TRBV12-3/TRBV12-4
CASSLGLGGSDTDTQYF
>TRBJ2-7|TRBV6-1
CASSGVSSYEQYF
>TRBJ2-3|TRBV2
CASYGTDTQYF